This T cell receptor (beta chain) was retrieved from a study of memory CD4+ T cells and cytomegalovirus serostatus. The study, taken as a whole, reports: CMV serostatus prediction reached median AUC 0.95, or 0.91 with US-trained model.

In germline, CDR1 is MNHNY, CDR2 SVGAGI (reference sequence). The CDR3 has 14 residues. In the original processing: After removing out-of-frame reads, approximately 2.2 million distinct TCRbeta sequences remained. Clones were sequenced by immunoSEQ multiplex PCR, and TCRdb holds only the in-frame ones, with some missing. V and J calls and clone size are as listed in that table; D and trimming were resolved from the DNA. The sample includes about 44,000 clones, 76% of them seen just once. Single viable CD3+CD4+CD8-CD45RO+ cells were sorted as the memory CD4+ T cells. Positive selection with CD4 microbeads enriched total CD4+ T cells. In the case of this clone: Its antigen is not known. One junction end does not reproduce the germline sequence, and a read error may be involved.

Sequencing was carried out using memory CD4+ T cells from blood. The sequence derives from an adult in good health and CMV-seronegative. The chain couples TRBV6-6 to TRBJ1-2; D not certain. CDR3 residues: CAISEEGYLYGYTF. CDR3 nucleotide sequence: TGTGCCATCAGTGAGGAGGGATACCTCTATGGCTACACCTTC.